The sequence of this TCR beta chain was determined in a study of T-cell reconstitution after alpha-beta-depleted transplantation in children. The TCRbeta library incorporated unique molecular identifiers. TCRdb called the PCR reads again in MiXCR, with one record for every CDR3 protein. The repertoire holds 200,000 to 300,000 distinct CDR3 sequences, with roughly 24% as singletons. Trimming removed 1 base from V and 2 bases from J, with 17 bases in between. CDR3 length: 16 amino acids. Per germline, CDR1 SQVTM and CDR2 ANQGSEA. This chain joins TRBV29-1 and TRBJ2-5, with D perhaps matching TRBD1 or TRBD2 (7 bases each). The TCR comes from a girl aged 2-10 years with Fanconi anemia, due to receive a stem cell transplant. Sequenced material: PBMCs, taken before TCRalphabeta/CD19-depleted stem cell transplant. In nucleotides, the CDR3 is TGCAGCGTTGAAGGCCCAGGGGGGGAACTACAAGAGACCCAGTACTTC. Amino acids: CSVEGPGGELQETQYF.